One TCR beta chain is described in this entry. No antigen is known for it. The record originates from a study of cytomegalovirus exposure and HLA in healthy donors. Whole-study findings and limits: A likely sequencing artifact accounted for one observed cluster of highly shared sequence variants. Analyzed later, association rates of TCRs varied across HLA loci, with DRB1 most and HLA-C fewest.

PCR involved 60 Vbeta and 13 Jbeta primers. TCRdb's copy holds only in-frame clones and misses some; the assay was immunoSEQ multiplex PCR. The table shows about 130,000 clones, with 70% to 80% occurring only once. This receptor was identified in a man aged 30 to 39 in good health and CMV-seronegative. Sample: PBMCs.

The CDR3 DNA reads as TGTGCCAGCAGCGGGACTTGCGGGGGGGCCTTCGGGGAGCTGTTTTTT. It yields the protein CASSGTCGGAFGELFF. The chain recombines TRBV6-7 with TRBJ2-2; 9 positions match TRBD2. TRBV6-7 belongs to the ORF category, with a function that is uncertain. The V and J ends lost 6 bases and 7 bases, in that order; junction bases with no gene match: 12. CDR3 length: 16 residues.